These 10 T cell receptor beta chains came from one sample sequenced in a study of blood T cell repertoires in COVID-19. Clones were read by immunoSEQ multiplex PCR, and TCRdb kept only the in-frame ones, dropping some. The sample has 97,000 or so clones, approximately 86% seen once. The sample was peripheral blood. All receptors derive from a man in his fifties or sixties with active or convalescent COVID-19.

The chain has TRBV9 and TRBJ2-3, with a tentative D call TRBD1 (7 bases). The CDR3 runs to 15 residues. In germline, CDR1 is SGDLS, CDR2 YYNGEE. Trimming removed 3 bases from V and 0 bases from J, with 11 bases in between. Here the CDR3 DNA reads TGTGCCAGCAGCGCAGGGGGGACTAGCACAGATACGCAGTATTTT. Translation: CASSAGGTSTDTQYF. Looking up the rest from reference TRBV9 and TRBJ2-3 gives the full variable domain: DSGVTQTPKHLITATGQRVTLRCSPRSGDLSVYWYQQSLDQGLQFLIQYYNGEERAKGNILERFSAQQFPDLHSELNLSSLELGDSALYFCASSAGGTSTDTQYFGPGTRLTVL.

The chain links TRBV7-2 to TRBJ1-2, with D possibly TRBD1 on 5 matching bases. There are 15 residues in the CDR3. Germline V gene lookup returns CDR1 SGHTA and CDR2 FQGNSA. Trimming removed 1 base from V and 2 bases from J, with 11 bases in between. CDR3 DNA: TGTGCCAGCAGCTTAGGCCGGGGGGTAAACTATGGCTACACCTTC. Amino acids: CASSLGRGVNYGYTF.

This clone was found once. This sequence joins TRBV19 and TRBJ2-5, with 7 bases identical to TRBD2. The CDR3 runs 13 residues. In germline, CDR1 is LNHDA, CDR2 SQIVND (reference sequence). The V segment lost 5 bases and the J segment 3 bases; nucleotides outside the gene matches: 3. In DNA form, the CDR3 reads TGTGCCAGTAGTTCGGGACTAAAAGAGACCCAGTACTTC. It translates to CASSSGLKETQYF.

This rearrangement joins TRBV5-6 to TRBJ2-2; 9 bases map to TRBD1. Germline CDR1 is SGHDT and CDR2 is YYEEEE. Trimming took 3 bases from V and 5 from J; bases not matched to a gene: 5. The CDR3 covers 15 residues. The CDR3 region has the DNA TGTGCCAGCAGCTGGACAGGGGAGGTGACCGGGGAGCTGTTTTTT. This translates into CASSWTGEVTGELFF.

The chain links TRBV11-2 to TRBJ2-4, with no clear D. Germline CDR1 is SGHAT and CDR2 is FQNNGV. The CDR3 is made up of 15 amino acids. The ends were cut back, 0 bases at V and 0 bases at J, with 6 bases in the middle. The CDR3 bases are TGTGCCAGCAGCTTAGAGTCCCTAGCCAAAAACATTCAGTACTTC. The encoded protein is CASSLESLAKNIQYF.

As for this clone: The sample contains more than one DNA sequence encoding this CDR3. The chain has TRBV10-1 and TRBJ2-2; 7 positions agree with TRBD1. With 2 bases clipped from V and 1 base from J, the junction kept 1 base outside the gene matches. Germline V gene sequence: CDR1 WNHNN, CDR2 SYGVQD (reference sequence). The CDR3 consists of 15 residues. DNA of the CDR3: TGCGCCAGCAGTGAGGACAGGGTGAACACCGGGGAGCTGTTTTTT. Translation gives CASSEDRVNTGELFF.

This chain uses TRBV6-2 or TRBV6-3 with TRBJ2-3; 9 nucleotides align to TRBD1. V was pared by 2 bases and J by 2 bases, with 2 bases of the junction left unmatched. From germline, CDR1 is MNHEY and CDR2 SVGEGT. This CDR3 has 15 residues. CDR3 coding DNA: TGTGCCAGCAGTTACGACAGGGGGGCCACAGATACGCAGTATTTT. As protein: CASSYDRGATDTQYF.

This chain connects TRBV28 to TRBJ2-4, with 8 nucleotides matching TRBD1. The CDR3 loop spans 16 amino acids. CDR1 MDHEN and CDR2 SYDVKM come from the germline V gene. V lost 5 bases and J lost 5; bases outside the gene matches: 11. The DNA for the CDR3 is TGTGCCAGCAGTAGCTCTCGGGACAGGCGACAAAACATTCAGTACTTC. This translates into CASSSSRDRRQNIQYF. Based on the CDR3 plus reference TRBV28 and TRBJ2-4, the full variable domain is DVKVTQSSRYLVKRTGEKVFLECVQDMDHENMFWYRQDPGLGLRLIYFSYDVKMKEKGDIPEGYSVSREKKERFSLILESASTNQTSMYLCASSSSRDRRQNIQYFGAGTRLSVL.

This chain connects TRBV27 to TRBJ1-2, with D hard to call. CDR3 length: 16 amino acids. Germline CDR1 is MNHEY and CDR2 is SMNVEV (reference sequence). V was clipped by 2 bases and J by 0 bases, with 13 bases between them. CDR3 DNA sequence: TGTGCCAGCAGTTTAACGGGTGCTTTTTCTAACTATGGCTACACCTTC. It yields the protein CASSLTGAFSNYGYTF.

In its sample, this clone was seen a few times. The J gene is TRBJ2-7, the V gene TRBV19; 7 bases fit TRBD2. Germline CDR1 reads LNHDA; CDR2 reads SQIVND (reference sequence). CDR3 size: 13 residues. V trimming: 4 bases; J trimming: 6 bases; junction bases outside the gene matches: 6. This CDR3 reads CASSTQRGSEQYV. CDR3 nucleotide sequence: TGTGCCAGTAGTACCCAGCGGGGATCCGAGCAGTACGTC.